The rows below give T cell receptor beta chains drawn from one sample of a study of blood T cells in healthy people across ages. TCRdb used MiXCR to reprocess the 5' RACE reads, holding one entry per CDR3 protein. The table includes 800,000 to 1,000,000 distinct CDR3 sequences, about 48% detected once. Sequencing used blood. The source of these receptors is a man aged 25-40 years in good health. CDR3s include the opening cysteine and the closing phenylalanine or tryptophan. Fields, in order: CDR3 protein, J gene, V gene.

CASSERNRGYEQYF,TRBJ2-7,TRBV25-1
CASSVRSRGLAGELFF,TRBJ2-2,TRBV9
CSADEDTQYF,TRBJ2-3,TRBV20-1
CSVRPGMRTGELFF,TRBJ2-2,TRBV29-1
CASKGSGMGETQYF,TRBJ2-5,TRBV12-3/TRBV12-4
CASSPEGGMNTEAFF,TRBJ1-1,TRBV18
CASSHGWTGELFF,TRBJ2-2,TRBV4-3
CSATKTGRRVETQYF,TRBJ2-5,TRBV20-1
CAWSALNNEQFF,TRBJ2-1,TRBV30
CASSHYREGSPLHF,TRBJ1-6,TRBV4-1
CASGVGYNEQFF,TRBJ2-1,TRBV5-1
CSVEDPGQEDYEQYF,TRBJ2-7,TRBV29-1
CASSHGGQGSEKLFF,TRBJ1-4,TRBV4-1
CASSFYGGSTDTQYF,TRBJ2-3,TRBV7-2
CASSPTGRSTEAFF,TRBJ1-1,TRBV12-3/TRBV12-4
CASTTLGQGYEQYF,TRBJ2-7,TRBV28
CASRGNNQPQHF,TRBJ1-5,TRBV12-3/TRBV12-4
CASSLGLAGVDSRSYNEQFF,TRBJ2-1,TRBV5-4
CASSYSTGLAGVQETQYF,TRBJ2-5,TRBV6-2/TRBV6-3
CSGGDFPEAFF,TRBJ1-1,TRBV20-1
CASSSGWNEQYF,.,TRBV6-5
CASSQELTSGGAETQYF,TRBJ2-5,TRBV4-3
CTSSLLNREQYF,TRBJ2-5,TRBV7-9